A single sample gave rise to the 25 T cell receptor beta chains below, sequenced in a study of a mutant IDH1 vaccine in newly diagnosed glioma. Time point defined: week 11, during vaccination. It was 300 ug of mutant IDH1 20-mer peptide that made up each vaccine dose, given with topical imiquimod. TCRdb's copy holds only in-frame clones and misses some; the assay was immunoSEQ multiplex PCR. The sample shows roughly 61,000 clones, about four fifths of them seen only once. Antigen specificity for these receptors is unknown. Sequenced here: PBMCs, sampled from a glioma patient whose treatment included an IDH1 peptide vaccine. Receptors originate from a man aged 50 to 59 with glioma.

The rearrangement joins TRBV30 to TRBJ2-1; no reliable D call. Trimming cost V 5 bases and J 0 bases, with 11 bases left between them. There are 14 residues in the CDR3. The germline CDR1 and CDR2 sequences are GTSNPN and SVGIG (reference sequence). CDR3 DNA sequence: TGTGCCTGGCCTCAGGAGAGCTCCTACAATGAGCAGTTCTTC. It is translated as CAWPQESSYNEQFF.

V is TRBV27 and J is TRBJ2-7; the match to TRBD1 covers 7 bases. The V gene's germline CDR1 is MNHEY and CDR2 SMNVEV (reference sequence). Losses at the gene ends were 6 bases for V and 5 bases for J; bases not matched to a gene: 7. This CDR3 is 13 amino acids long. The CDR3 protein is CASRPHQGDEQYF. The CDR3 nucleotides are TGTGCCAGCAGACCCCACCAGGGGGACGAGCAGTACTTC.

J is TRBJ2-7 and V is TRBV5-6; D perhaps matches TRBD1 (7 bases). Trimming left V 3 bases short and J 3 bases short, with 22 bases between. Germline-derived CDR1 and CDR2 are SGHDT and YYEEEE. The CDR3 has 17 amino acids. CDR3 nucleotides: TGTGCCAGCAGCTCAACGGGGGCGACAGGGTGGGGCTACGAGCAGTACTTC. As protein: CASSSTGATGWGYEQYF.

The chain couples TRBV5-1 to TRBJ2-7; TRBD2 aligns across 9 bases. This CDR3 region has 15 residues. Germline V gene data show CDR1 as SGHRS and CDR2 as YFSETQ. V was pared by 5 bases and J by 3 bases, with 9 bases of the junction left unmatched. This CDR3 reads CASREAATSGYEQYF. CDR3 nucleotides: TGCGCCAGCAGAGAAGCGGCGACTAGCGGCTACGAGCAGTACTTC. Based on the CDR3 plus reference TRBV5-1 and TRBJ2-7, the full variable domain is KAGVTQTPRYLIKTRGQQVTLSCSPISGHRSVSWYQQTPGQGLQFLFEYFSETQRNKGNFPGRFSGRQFSNSRSEMNVSTLELGDSALYLCASREAATSGYEQYFGPGTRLTVT.

The chain recombines TRBV30 with TRBJ1-2; D uncertain. The CDR3 totals 12 residues. The V and J ends lost 8 bases and 3 bases respectively, with 13 bases between them. The V gene's germline CDR1 is GTSNPN and CDR2 SVGIG (reference sequence). CDR3 coding DNA: TGTGCCACTGACCCGACGGACTATGGCTACACCTTC. Translated: CATDPTDYGYTF. Looking up the rest from reference TRBV30 and TRBJ1-2 gives the full variable domain: SQTIHQWPATLVQPVGSPLSLECTVEGTSNPNLYWYRQAAGRGLQLLFYSVGIGQISSEVPQNLSASRPQDRQFILSSKKLLLSDSGFYLCATDPTDYGYTFGSGTRLTVV.

V is TRBV19 and J is TRBJ1-1; D is perhaps TRBD1 (6 bases). The V end lost 9 bases, the J end lost 6 bases, and 20 bases lay between the germline ends. The CDR3 sequence is 14 residues long. Germline V lookup: CDR1 LNHDA, CDR2 SQIVND (reference sequence). CDR3 sequence reads: CASKEGRGGSEAFF. For the CDR3, the DNA is TGTGCCAGCAAGGAGGGGAGGGGGGGTTCTGAAGCTTTCTTT.

This chain joins TRBV28 and TRBJ2-3; 11 nucleotides align to TRBD2. The CDR3 loop spans 15 amino acids. V shed 6 bases, J shed 2 bases, and the junction held 4 bases outside the gene matches. The germline gives CDR1 MDHEN, CDR2 SYDVKM. The CDR3 sequence: CASRLAGGPTDTQYF. CDR3 nucleotides: TGTGCCAGCAGGCTAGCGGGGGGTCCCACAGATACGCAGTATTTT. The whole variable domain, filled in from reference TRBV28 and TRBJ2-3, reads DVKVTQSSRYLVKRTGEKVFLECVQDMDHENMFWYRQDPGLGLRLIYFSYDVKMKEKGDIPEGYSVSREKKERFSLILESASTNQTSMYLCASRLAGGPTDTQYFGPGTRLTVL.

The rearrangement joins TRBV7-8 to TRBJ2-1; D gene ambiguous. Between the trimmed V and J ends, which lost 1 base and 5 bases, there was a span of 12 bases. Germline assignment: CDR1 SGHVS and CDR2 FQNEAQ. The CDR3 extends over 15 amino acids. The DNA of the CDR3 is TGTGCCAGCAGCTTAGGAAGACTGGGGAACAATGAGCAGTTCTTC. It is translated as CASSLGRLGNNEQFF.

This CDR3 is CASSEVGSMNTEAFF. In DNA, the CDR3 is TGTGCCAGCAGTGAAGTTGGTTCGATGAACACTGAAGCTTTCTTT. The rearrangement joins TRBV6-1 to TRBJ1-1; D remains unclear. Germline V lookup: CDR1 MNHNS, CDR2 SASEGT. Between the trimmed V and J ends, which lost 1 base and 0 bases, there was a span of 9 bases. CDR3 length: 15 amino acids.

This chain connects TRBV4-3 to TRBJ1-1, with 11 bases identical to TRBD1. Per germline, CDR1 LGHNA and CDR2 YSLEER. The CDR3 length is 14 residues. V shed 4 bases, J shed 8 bases, and the junction held 6 bases outside the gene matches. The CDR3 DNA is TGCGCCAGCAGCCCCAGGACAGGGGGCTTCGAAGCTTTCTTT. It specifies CASSPRTGGFEAFF.

Here the CDR3 reads CASSIPDRGSTGELFF. The CDR3 DNA is TGTGCCAGTAGTATCCCAGACAGGGGGAGCACCGGGGAGCTGTTTTTT. The genes are TRBV19 and TRBJ2-2; 9 bases line up with TRBD1. J gave up 4 bases and V 3 bases, and 6 bases lay outside the gene matches. CDR3 length equals 16 residues. Germline V CDR1 and CDR2: LNHDA, SQIVND (reference sequence).

V and J are TRBV19 and TRBJ1-4; D unclear. Germline loops: CDR1 LNHDA, CDR2 SQIVND (reference sequence). Trimming cost V 5 bases and J 4 bases, with 14 bases left between them. This CDR3 contains 15 residues. DNA of the CDR3: TGTGCCAGTAGTCCAGGAATAGGGCTTAATGAAAAACTGTTTTTT. Its translation: CASSPGIGLNEKLFF.

The rearrangement joins TRBV6-1 to TRBJ1-2; unclear D gene. Germline V gene lookup returns CDR1 MNHNS and CDR2 SASEGT. This CDR3 contains 13 residues. The V and J ends lost 9 bases and 2 bases respectively, with 13 bases between them. CDR3 DNA sequence: TGTGCCAGTCGACATCCCTTAAACTATGGCTACACCTTC. Translating it yields CASRHPLNYGYTF.

The V and J genes are TRBV29-1 and TRBJ2-5; perhaps TRBD2 as D (6 bases). There are 12 residues in the CDR3. V lost 7 bases and J 2 bases, leaving 11 bases between the germline ends. Germline CDR1 SQVTM, CDR2 ANQGSEA. This chain's CDR3 is CSGLGSQETQYF. The CDR3 region has the DNA TGCAGCGGCCTCGGGAGTCAAGAGACCCAGTACTTC.

This chain links TRBV6-4 with TRBJ2-3; D not certain. The CDR3 has 15 residues. CDR1 MRHNA and CDR2 SNTAGT come from the germline V gene. The V gene lost 0 bases and the J gene lost 2 bases, with 9 bases spanning the gap. The CDR3 loop reads CASSDSPSFTDTQYF. Here the CDR3 DNA reads TGTGCCAGCAGTGACTCGCCGTCTTTCACAGATACGCAGTATTTT.

The gene calls are TRBV9 and TRBJ1-5; the D gene is possibly TRBD1 (5 bases). V was clipped by 4 bases and J by 5 bases, with 10 bases between them. Germline loops: CDR1 SGDLS, CDR2 YYNGEE. The CDR3 consists of 13 residues. CDR3 sequence reads: CASSPGTDQPQHF. The CDR3 DNA sequence: TGTGCCAGCAGCCCTGGGACGGATCAGCCCCAGCATTTT.

This chain connects TRBV29-1 to TRBJ2-5; D is perhaps TRBD1 (6 bases). The V end was cut by 3 bases, the J end by 5 bases, with 10 bases between. The germline V gene encodes CDR1 SQVTM and CDR2 ANQGSEA. This CDR3 has 12 residues. The CDR3 DNA is TGCAGCGTTGAGGGGGCCTGGGAGACCCAGTACTTC. This translates into CSVEGAWETQYF.

The J gene is TRBJ2-3, the V gene TRBV19; 8 nucleotides align to TRBD2. CDR3 size: 15 residues. V shed 9 bases, J shed 4 bases, and the junction held 12 bases outside the gene matches. The germline gives CDR1 LNHDA, CDR2 SQIVND (reference sequence). The CDR3 nucleotides are TGTGCCAGCACCTTAGCGGGATCTTGGGCAGATACGCAGTATTTT. Its protein is CASTLAGSWADTQYF.

V and J are TRBV9 and TRBJ2-4; a weak D match, TRBD1 (6 bases). V was clipped by 0 bases and J by 7 bases, with 11 bases between them. The CDR3 loop spans 14 amino acids. CDR1 and CDR2 (germline): SGDLS, YYNGEE. The CDR3 reads CASSVEAQGNIQYF. In DNA form, the CDR3 reads TGTGCCAGCAGCGTAGAAGCCCAGGGGAACATTCAGTACTTC.

The V and J genes are TRBV7-2 and TRBJ2-2; 7 nucleotides match TRBD1. This CDR3 comprises 16 residues. Germline V gene data show CDR1 as SGHTA and CDR2 as FQGNSA. V trimming: 6 bases; J trimming: 0 bases; junction bases outside the gene matches: 7. CDR3 sequence: CASRTTGSANTGELFF. The CDR3 DNA sequence: TGTGCCAGCAGGACGACAGGGTCCGCGAACACCGGGGAGCTGTTTTTT.

The chain couples TRBV5-6 to TRBJ2-3; no reliable D call. The CDR3 covers 12 residues. The V gene lost 0 bases and the J gene lost 4 bases, with 3 bases spanning the gap. Per the germline V gene, CDR1 is SGHDT and CDR2 is YYEEEE. The CDR3 region has the DNA TGTGCCAGCAGCTTGGTGTCAGATACGCAGTATTTT. Its protein is CASSLVSDTQYF.

The rearrangement uses TRBV4-1 and TRBJ2-1, with 9 bases matching TRBD2. The junction had 10 bases not matched to a gene; V was cut back by 7 bases and J by 0 bases. Germline loops: CDR1 MGHRA, CDR2 YSYEKL. The CDR3 runs to 17 residues. The CDR3 here is CASTRSISGSSYNEQFF. As DNA, the CDR3 is TGCGCCAGCACCCGATCCATTAGCGGGAGCTCCTACAATGAGCAGTTCTTC.

The chain has TRBV7-8 and TRBJ1-4; no reliable D call. The V end lost 3 bases, the J end lost 8 bases, and 4 bases lay between the germline ends. Per germline, CDR1 SGHVS and CDR2 FQNEAQ. CDR3 length equals 11 residues. This chain's CDR3 is CASSFQEKLFF. The DNA for the CDR3 is TGTGCCAGCAGCTTCCAGGAAAAACTGTTTTTT.

In its sample, this clone was seen a few times. The chain links TRBV4-3 to TRBJ2-2; D gene ambiguous. CDR3 length: 15 amino acids. The germline V and J ends were trimmed by 4 bases and 6 bases, with 15 bases remaining between them. Germline loops: CDR1 LGHNA, CDR2 YSLEER. The CDR3 nucleotides are TGCGCCAGCAGCCGCCAAAGCCGCGGATCCGGGGAGCTGTTTTTT. Amino acids: CASSRQSRGSGELFF.

This clone was picked up a small number of times. This sequence joins TRBV9 and TRBJ1-4, with D uncertain. In germline, CDR1 is SGDLS, CDR2 YYNGEE. The CDR3 runs 15 residues. V was pared by 4 bases and J by 7 bases, with 17 bases between. DNA for the CDR3: TGTGCCAGCAGCCAAGGAGATGTCCGAAGTGAAAAACTGTTTTTT. Residues: CASSQGDVRSEKLFF.